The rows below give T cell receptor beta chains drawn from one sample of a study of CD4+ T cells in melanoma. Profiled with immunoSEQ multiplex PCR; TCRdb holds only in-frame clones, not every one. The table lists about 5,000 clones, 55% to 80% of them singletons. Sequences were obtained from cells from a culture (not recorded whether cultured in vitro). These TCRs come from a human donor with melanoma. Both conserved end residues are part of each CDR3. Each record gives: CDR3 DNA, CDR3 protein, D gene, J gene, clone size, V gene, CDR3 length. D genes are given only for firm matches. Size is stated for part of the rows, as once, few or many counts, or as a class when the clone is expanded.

TGTGCCAGCAGCCAAGATTCGGGCGGGGGGCCCCGGGAGACCCAGTACTTC | CASSQDSGGGPRETQYF | TRBD2 | TRBJ2-5 | NA | TRBV14 | 17
TGTGCCAGCAGCTTAGGAAACGTAGGTCAGCCCCAGCATTTT | CASSLGNVGQPQHF | NA | TRBJ1-5 | medium-sized | TRBV7-8 | 14
TGTGCCAGCTCACCTATTAGGGGACAGGGTCACTTC | CASSPIRGQGHF | TRBD1 | TRBJ2-7 | once | TRBV18 | 12
TGTGCCAGCTCACCACCGGATTCTGGAGGCGAGCAGTACTTC | CASSPPDSGGEQYF | NA | TRBJ2-7 | NA | TRBV18 | 14
TGCAGCGTTGAAATAGGGGGCGCCGATACGCAGTATTTT | CSVEIGGADTQYF | TRBD1 | TRBJ2-3 | NA | TRBV29-1 | 13
TGTGCCAGCAGTGAAGGTCTGTTACAGGGTTTCGCTGGGGCCAACGTCCTGACTTTC | CASSEGLLQGFAGANVLTF | NA | TRBJ2-6 | NA | TRBV6-1 | 19
TGTGCCAGCAGCCAAGACAGTTCCTACGAGCAGTACTTC | CASSQDSSYEQYF | NA | TRBJ2-7 | NA | TRBV14 | 13
TGTGCCATCAGTGCAGCTAAGGAAGACACTGAAGCTTTCTTT | CAISAAKEDTEAFF | NA | TRBJ1-1 | NA | TRBV10-3 | 14
TGTGCCAGCAGTGGGGACGGGTACCAAGAGACCCAGTACTTC | CASSGDGYQETQYF | NA | TRBJ2-5 | few | TRBV11-2 | 14
TGTGCCTGGAGGCCCGACGGCAACTATGGCTACACCTTC | CAWRPDGNYGYTF | NA | TRBJ1-2 | NA | TRBV30 | 13
TGTGCCAGCAGTCCAGGAGATAATCTGCTCTCCTCCAATCAGCCCCAGCATTTT | CASSPGDNLLSSNQPQHF | NA | TRBJ1-5 | NA | TRBV27 | 18
TGTGCCAGCAGTCGGCCCCCCGGGAACACTGAAGCTTTCTTT | CASSRPPGNTEAFF | NA | TRBJ1-1 | NA | TRBV6-6 | 14
TGCGCCAGCACCGGACGGGGGAACACTGAAGCTTTCTTT | CASTGRGNTEAFF | NA | TRBJ1-1 | once | TRBV10-2 | 13
TGTGCCAGCAGCCAATCCGGGACTAGCTCCTACAATGAGCAGTTCTTC | CASSQSGTSSYNEQFF | TRBD2 | TRBJ2-1 | NA | TRBV4-2 | 16
TGTGCCAGCAGAGGAACACAGGGCTCCGAGCAGTACTTC | CASRGTQGSEQYF | NA | TRBJ2-7 | NA | TRBV2 | 13
TGTGCCAGCAGTTTATCCAGGGGGCTCTTGAATGAGCAGTTCTTC | CASSLSRGLLNEQFF | TRBD1 | TRBJ2-1 | large | TRBV27 | 15
TGTGCCAGCAGCTTAGTCCAGGGGCAGATTCCGGGCTACACCTTC | CASSLVQGQIPGYTF | NA | TRBJ1-2 | NA | TRBV7-9 | 15
TGTGCCAGTAGTAACGACCTCCTTGGAGCTAGCGGGGATTACTTAGAGCAGTACTTC | CASSNDLLGASGDYLEQYF | TRBD2 | TRBJ2-7 | once | TRBV19 | 19
TGTGCCAGCAGCTTAGCGTCGGCAGGGAGGAATCAGCCCCAGCATTTT | CASSLASAGRNQPQHF | NA | TRBJ1-5 | few | TRBV7-9 | 16
TGTGCCAGCAGCTCGACAGGGGGCAGCTATGGCTACACCTTC | CASSSTGGSYGYTF | TRBD1 | TRBJ1-2 | few | TRBV5-4 | 14
TGTGCCAGTAGTATCGGGAGCCTCTCCTACAATGAGCAGTTCTTC | CASSIGSLSYNEQFF | NA | TRBJ2-1 | few | TRBV19 | 15
TGTGCCAGCATCGGTCTAGCGGGGGGGGTTTACAATGAGCAGTTCTTC | CASIGLAGGVYNEQFF | TRBD2 | TRBJ2-1 | NA | TRBV28 | 16
TGTGCCAGCGCCCGGACATCCAACACCGGGGAGCTGTTTTTT | CASARTSNTGELFF | NA | TRBJ2-2 | few | TRBV28 | 14
TGTGCCAGCAGTTCCGGACTAGCGCGGGGGGTCAATGAGCAGTTCTTC | CASSSGLARGVNEQFF | TRBD2 | TRBJ2-1 | NA | TRBV5-8 | 16
TGTGCCAGCAGTTTCATCCGGATGAACACTGAAGCTTTCTTT | CASSFIRMNTEAFF | NA | TRBJ1-1 | large | TRBV28 | 14
TGTGCCAGCAGTTTATGGGCACGAGGGGGCCATGGCTACACCTTC | CASSLWARGGHGYTF | TRBD1 | TRBJ1-2 | NA | TRBV27 | 15
TGTGCCAGCTCACCTGATGAGGCAGGCTACAATGAGCAGTTCTTC | CASSPDEAGYNEQFF | NA | TRBJ2-1 | NA | TRBV18 | 15
TGTGCCAGCAGCGGATACCGGACTGCGGGTAAATACTATGGCTACACCTTC | CASSGYRTAGKYYGYTF | NA | TRBJ1-2 | NA | TRBV9 | 17
TGTGCCAGCAGTCTTACAGATACGCAGTATTTT | CASSLTDTQYF | NA | TRBJ2-3 | NA | TRBV28 | 11
TGCGCCAGCAGCTCGACAGGCCCAACTAACTATGGCTACACCTTC | CASSSTGPTNYGYTF | NA | TRBJ1-2 | NA | TRBV5-1 | 15
TGTGCCAGCAGCTTCCCGGGACTAGGATCTAGCACAGATACGCAGTATTTT | CASSFPGLGSSTDTQYF | TRBD2 | TRBJ2-3 | once | TRBV5-4 | 17
TGTGCCAGCAGCTTACTAGGAGCGGAGACCCAGTACTTC | CASSLLGAETQYF | NA | TRBJ2-5 | NA | TRBV2 | 13
TGTGCCAGCAGTTCGTTGACCCTTAGCACAGATACGCAGTATTTT | CASSSLTLSTDTQYF | NA | TRBJ2-3 | NA | TRBV27 | 15
TGTGCCATCGGCCCACAGGGGAGTAATCAGCCCCAGCATTTT | CAIGPQGSNQPQHF | TRBD1 | TRBJ1-5 | NA | TRBV10-3 | 14
TGTGCCGTAAACAGGGACGCCTCAGCTAACTATGGCTACACCTTC | CAVNRDASANYGYTF | NA | TRBJ1-2 | NA | TRBV19 | 15
TGCGCCAGCAGGACCCGGGGAGCCCCTTACAATGAGCAGTTCTTC | CASRTRGAPYNEQFF | NA | TRBJ2-1 | NA | TRBV5-1 | 15
TGTGCCTGGAGTGAGGGGAACAATCAGCCCCAGCATTTT | CAWSEGNNQPQHF | NA | TRBJ1-5 | NA | TRBV30 | 13
TGTGCCTGGGCCGGGACAGGGGGGACCGGGGAGCTGTTTTTT | CAWAGTGGTGELFF | TRBD1 | TRBJ2-2 | NA | TRBV30 | 14
TGTGCCAGCAGCAGTCCCGGGGGGCCAACCTACGAGCAGTACTTC | CASSSPGGPTYEQYF | NA | TRBJ2-7 | NA | TRBV13 | 15
TGCAGCGTTGGAAACACTGGGGCTTTCTTT | CSVGNTGAFF | NA | TRBJ1-1 | NA | TRBV29-1 | 10
TGTGCCAGCAGTTACGAGGGAGATGGCTACACCTTC | CASSYEGDGYTF | NA | TRBJ1-2 | NA | TRBV6-2/TRBV6-3 | 12
TGTGCCAGCACGGACCCTAGCGGTTACAATGAGCAGTTCTTC | CASTDPSGYNEQFF | TRBD2 | TRBJ2-1 | few | TRBV7-6 | 14
TGTGCCAGCGGGAAAGACGGGGGGGCCTACAATGAGCAGTTCTTC | CASGKDGGAYNEQFF | TRBD2 | TRBJ2-1 | NA | TRBV6-5 | 15
TGCGCCAGCAGCCCTGACGCCGGCAACACCGGGGAGCTGTTTTTT | CASSPDAGNTGELFF | NA | TRBJ2-2 | NA | TRBV5-1 | 15
TGTGCCAGCAGCCAAGAAGCACTCTACGAGCAGTACTTC | CASSQEALYEQYF | NA | TRBJ2-7 | NA | TRBV3-1/TRBV3-2 | 13
TGTGCCTGTACTTCAGGGGTTGAGCAGTTCTTC | CACTSGVEQFF | NA | TRBJ2-1 | NA | TRBV30 | 11